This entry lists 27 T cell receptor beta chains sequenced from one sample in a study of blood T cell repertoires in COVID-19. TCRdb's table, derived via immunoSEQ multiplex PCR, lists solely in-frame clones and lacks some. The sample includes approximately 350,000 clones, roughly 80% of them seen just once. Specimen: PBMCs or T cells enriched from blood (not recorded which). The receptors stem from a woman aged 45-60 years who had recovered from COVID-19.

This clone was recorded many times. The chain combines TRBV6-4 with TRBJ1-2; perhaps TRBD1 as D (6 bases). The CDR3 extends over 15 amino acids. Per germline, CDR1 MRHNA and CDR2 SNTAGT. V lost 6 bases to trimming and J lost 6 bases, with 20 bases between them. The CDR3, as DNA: TGTGCCAGCAGCCCAGGGGTTTCATTACGGGATGGCTACACCTTC. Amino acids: CASSPGVSLRDGYTF.

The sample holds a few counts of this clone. In nucleotides, the CDR3 is TGTGCCAGCAGCCCATTCGAAGGGGGGGCCGCTCGTTTGAGCAATCAGCCCCAGCATTTT. Translation gives CASSPFEGGAARLSNQPQHF. This chain joins TRBV7-8 and TRBJ1-5, with D perhaps matching TRBD1 (6 bases). Germline lookup yields CDR1 SGHVS and CDR2 FQNEAQ. CDR3 length: 20 amino acids. Trimming pared 5 bases from V and 1 base from J, leaving 27 bases between. The entire variable domain, with the rest obtained from reference TRBV7-8 and TRBJ1-5, is as follows: GAGVSQSPRYKVAKRGQDVALRCDPISGHVSLFWYQQALGQGPEFLTYFQNEAQLDKSGLPSDRFFAERPEGSVSTLKIQRTQQEDSAVYLCASSPFEGGAARLSNQPQHFGDGTRLSIL.

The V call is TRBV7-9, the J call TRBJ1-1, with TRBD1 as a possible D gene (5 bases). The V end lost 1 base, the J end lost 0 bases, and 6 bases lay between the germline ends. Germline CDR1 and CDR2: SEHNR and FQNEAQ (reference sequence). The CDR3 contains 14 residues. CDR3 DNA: TGTGCCAGCAGCTTAGAGGGGCTGAACACTGAAGCTTTCTTT. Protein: CASSLEGLNTEAFF.

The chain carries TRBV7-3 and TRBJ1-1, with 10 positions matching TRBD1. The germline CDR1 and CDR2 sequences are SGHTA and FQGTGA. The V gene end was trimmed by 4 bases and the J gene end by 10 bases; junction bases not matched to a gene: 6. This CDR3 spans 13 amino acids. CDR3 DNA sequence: TGTGCCAGCAGCTCGGGACAGGGGTCGGGAGCTTTCTTT. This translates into CASSSGQGSGAFF.

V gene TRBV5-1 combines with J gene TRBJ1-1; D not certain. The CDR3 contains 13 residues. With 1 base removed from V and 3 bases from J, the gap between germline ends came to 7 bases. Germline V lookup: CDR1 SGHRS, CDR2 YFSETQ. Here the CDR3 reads CASSLSAYTEAFF. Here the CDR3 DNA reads TGCGCCAGCAGCTTGTCTGCGTACACTGAAGCTTTCTTT.

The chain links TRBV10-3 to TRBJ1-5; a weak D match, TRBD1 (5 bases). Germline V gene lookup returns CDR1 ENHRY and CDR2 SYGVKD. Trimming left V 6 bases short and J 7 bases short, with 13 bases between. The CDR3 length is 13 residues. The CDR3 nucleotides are TGTGCCATCAGCCTAGGAGGGGACCAGCCCCAGCATTTT. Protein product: CAISLGGDQPQHF.

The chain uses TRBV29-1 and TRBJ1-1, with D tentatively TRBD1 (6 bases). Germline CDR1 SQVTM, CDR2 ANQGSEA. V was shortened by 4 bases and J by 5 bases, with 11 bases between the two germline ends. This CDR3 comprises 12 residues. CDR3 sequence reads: CSVVKGGTEAFF. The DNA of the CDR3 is TGCAGCGTTGTAAAGGGGGGGACTGAAGCTTTCTTT.

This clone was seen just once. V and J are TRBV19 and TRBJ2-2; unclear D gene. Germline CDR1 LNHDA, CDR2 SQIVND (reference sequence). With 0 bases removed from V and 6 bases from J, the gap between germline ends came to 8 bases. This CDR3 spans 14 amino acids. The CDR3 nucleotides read TGTGCCAGTAGTATAGATTTGCCGGCCGGGGAGCTGTTTTTT. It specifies CASSIDLPAGELFF.

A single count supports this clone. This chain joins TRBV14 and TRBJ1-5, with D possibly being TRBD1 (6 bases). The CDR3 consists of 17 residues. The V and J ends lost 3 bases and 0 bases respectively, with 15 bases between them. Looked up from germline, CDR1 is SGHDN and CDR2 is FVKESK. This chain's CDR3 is CASSQHTRGNSNQPQHF. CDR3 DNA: TGTGCCAGCAGCCAGCACACCAGGGGAAATAGCAATCAGCCCCAGCATTTT.

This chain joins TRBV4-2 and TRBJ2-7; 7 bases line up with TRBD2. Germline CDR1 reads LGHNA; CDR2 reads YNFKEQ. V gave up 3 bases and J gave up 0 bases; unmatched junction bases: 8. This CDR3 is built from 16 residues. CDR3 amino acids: CASSHTGTTNSYEQYF. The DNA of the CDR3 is TGTGCCAGCAGCCATACCGGGACTACAAACTCCTACGAGCAGTACTTC.

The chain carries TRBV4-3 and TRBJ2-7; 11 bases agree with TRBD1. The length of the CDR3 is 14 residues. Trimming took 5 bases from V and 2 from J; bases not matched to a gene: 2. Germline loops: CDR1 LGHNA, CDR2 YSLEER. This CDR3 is CASSKGQGAYEQYF. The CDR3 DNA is TGCGCCAGCAGCAAGGGACAGGGGGCCTACGAGCAGTACTTC.

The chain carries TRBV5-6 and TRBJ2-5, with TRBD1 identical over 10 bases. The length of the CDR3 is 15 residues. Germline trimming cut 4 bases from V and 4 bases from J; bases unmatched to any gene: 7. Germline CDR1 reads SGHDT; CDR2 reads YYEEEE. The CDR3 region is CASSPDRGVGETQYF. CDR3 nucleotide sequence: TGTGCCAGCAGCCCGGACAGGGGGGTGGGAGAGACCCAGTACTTC.

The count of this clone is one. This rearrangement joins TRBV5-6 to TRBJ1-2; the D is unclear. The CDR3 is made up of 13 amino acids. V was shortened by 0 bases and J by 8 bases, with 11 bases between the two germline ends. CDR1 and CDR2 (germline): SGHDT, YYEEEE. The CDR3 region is CASSLGLTMGYTF. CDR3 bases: TGTGCCAGCAGCTTGGGACTGACTATGGGCTACACCTTC.

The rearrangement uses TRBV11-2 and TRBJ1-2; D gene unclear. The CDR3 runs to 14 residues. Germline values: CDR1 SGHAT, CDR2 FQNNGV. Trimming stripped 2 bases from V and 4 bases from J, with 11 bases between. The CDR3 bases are TGTGCCAGCAGCTTATACGGGGTGAGCTATGGCTACACCTTC. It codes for CASSLYGVSYGYTF.

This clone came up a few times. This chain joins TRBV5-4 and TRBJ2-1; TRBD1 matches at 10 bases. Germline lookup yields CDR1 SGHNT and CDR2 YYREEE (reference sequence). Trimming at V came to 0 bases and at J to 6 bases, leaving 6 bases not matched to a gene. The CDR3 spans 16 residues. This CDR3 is CASSLDLDRGVNEQFF. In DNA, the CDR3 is TGTGCCAGCAGCTTGGATCTGGACAGGGGGGTCAATGAGCAGTTCTTC.

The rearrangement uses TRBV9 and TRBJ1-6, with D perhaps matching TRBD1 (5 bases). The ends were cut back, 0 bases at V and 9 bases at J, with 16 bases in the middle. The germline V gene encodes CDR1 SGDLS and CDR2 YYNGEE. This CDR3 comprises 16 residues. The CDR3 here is CASSVEGYSGASPLHF. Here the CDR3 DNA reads TGTGCCAGCAGCGTAGAAGGGTATAGTGGGGCTTCACCCCTCCACTTT. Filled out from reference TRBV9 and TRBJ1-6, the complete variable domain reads DSGVTQTPKHLITATGQRVTLRCSPRSGDLSVYWYQQSLDQGLQFLIQYYNGEERAKGNILERFSAQQFPDLHSELNLSSLELGDSALYFCASSVEGYSGASPLHFGNGTRLTVT.

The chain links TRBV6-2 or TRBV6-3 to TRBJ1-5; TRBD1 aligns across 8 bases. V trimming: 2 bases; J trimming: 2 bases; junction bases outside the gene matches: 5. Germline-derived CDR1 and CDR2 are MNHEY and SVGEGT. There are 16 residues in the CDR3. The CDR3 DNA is TGTGCCAGCAGTTACCCCGTGACAGGGGGCAATCAGCCCCAGCATTTT. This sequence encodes CASSYPVTGGNQPQHF.

The CDR3 nucleotides are TGTGCCAGCTCACCACCGTCCCAGGGTAAACTGTTTTTT. This gives the protein CASSPPSQGKLFF. This chain joins TRBV18 and TRBJ1-4, with D possibly matching TRBD1 (5 bases). This CDR3 contains 13 residues. CDR1 KGHSH and CDR2 LQKENI come from the germline V gene. V shed 0 bases and J shed 11 bases, with 10 bases lying between them. Complete variable domain (other parts from reference TRBV18 and TRBJ1-4): NAGVMQNPRHLVRRRGQEARLRCSPMKGHSHVYWYRQLPEEGLKFMVYLQKENIIDESGMPKERFSAEFPKEGPSILRIQQVVRGDSAAYFCASSPPSQGKLFFGSGTQLSVL.

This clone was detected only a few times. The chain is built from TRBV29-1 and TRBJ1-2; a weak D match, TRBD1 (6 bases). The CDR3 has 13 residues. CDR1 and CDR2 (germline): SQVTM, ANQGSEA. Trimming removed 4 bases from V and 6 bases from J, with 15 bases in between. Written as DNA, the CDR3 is TGCAGCGTTGCTCAGGGGTTGGGGAATGGCTACACCTTC. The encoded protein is CSVAQGLGNGYTF.

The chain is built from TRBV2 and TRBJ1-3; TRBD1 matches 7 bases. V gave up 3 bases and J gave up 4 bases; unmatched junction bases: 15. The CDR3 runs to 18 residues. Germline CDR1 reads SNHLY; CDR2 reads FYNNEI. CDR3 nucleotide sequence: TGTGCCAGCAGTGACTCGGAGAACAGGGGAGGCTCCGGAAACACCATATATTTT. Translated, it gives CASSDSENRGGSGNTIYF.

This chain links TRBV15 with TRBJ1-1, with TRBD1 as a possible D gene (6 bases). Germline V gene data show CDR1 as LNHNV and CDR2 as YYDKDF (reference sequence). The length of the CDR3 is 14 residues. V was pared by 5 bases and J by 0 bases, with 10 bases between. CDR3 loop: CATSSGVLNTEAFF. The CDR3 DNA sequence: TGTGCCACCAGCTCAGGGGTCCTGAACACTGAAGCTTTCTTT.

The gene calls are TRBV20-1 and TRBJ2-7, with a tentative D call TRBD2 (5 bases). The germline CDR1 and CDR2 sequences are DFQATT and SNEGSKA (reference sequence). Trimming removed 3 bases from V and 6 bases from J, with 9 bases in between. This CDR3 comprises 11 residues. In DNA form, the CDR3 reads TGCAGTGCTAGGTCGGGGTTCGAGCAGTACTTC. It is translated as CSARSGFEQYF.

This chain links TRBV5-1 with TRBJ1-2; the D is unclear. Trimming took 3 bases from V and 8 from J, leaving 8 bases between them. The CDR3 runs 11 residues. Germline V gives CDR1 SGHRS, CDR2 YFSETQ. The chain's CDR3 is CASSSGGGYTF. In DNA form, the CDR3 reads TGCGCCAGCAGCTCGGGAGGGGGCTACACCTTC.

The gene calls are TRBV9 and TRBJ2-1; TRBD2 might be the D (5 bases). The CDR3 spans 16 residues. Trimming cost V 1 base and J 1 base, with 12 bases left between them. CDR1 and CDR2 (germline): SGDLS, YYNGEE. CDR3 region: CASSVSLAVSYNEQFF. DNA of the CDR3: TGTGCCAGCAGCGTATCCCTAGCCGTATCCTACAATGAGCAGTTCTTC.

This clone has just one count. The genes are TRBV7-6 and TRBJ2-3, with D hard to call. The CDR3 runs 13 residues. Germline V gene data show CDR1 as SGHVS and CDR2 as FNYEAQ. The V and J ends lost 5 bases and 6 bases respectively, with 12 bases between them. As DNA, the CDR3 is TGTGCCAGCAGCCGACATCAGGCTGATACGCAGTATTTT. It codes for CASSRHQADTQYF.

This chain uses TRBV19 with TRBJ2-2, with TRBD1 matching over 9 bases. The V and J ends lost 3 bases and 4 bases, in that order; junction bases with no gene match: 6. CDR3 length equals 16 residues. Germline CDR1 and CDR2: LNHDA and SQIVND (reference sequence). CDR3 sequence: CASSIRGQGPTGELFF. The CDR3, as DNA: TGTGCCAGTAGTATCAGGGGACAGGGTCCCACCGGGGAGCTGTTTTTT.

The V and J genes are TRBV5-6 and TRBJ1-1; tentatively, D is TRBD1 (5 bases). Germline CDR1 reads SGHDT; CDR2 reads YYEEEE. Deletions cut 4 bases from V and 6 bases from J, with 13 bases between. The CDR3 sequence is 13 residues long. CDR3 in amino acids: CASSPWGGSEAFF. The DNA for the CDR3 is TGTGCCAGCAGCCCCTGGGGGGGTTCTGAAGCTTTCTTT.